Below, 9 T cell receptor beta chains from the same sample are listed, as sequenced in a study of OX40 agonist ivuxolimab in advanced cancers. Profiled with immunoSEQ multiplex PCR; TCRdb holds only in-frame clones, not every one. The profile shows around 72,000 clones, about 85% of them singletons. Specimen: CD4+ or CD8+ T cells sorted from blood, collected in a trial of the OX40 agonist ivuxolimab. These receptors all stem from an adult with an advanced solid tumor such as melanoma, head and neck, liver or kidney cancer.

The chain is built from TRBV6-6 and TRBJ1-6; 9 bases match TRBD1. The CDR3 extends over 16 amino acids. V shed 4 bases and J 7 bases; nucleotides not matched to a gene: 8. The germline gives CDR1 MNHNY, CDR2 SVGAGI (reference sequence). The CDR3 region has the DNA TGTGCCAGCAGTTCCGGGACAGGGAGAGGCAATTCACCCCTCCACTTT. Its translation: CASSSGTGRGNSPLHF.

The chain uses TRBV6-1 and TRBJ2-7; TRBD1 matches 8 bases. The V gene's germline CDR1 is MNHNS and CDR2 SASEGT. V lost 5 bases to trimming and J lost 4 bases; unmatched junction nucleotides: 1. This CDR3 comprises 12 residues. The CDR3: CASSRQGYEQYF. The CDR3 nucleotides are TGTGCCAGCAGTCGACAGGGGTACGAGCAGTACTTC.

The genes are TRBV7-2 and TRBJ2-4; 8 bases align to TRBD2. Unmatched junction bases numbered 6, after V lost 3 bases and J lost 5 bases. CDR1 SGHTA and CDR2 FQGNSA come from the germline V gene. The CDR3 extends over 15 amino acids. The chain's CDR3 is CASSFSGRGENIQYF. The CDR3 DNA sequence: TGTGCCAGCAGCTTCAGCGGGAGAGGAGAAAACATTCAGTACTTC. Full variable domain (rest looked up from reference TRBV7-2 and TRBJ2-4): GAGVSQSPSNKVTEKGKDVELRCDPISGHTALYWYRQSLGQGLEFLIYFQGNSAPDKSGLPSDRFSAERTGGSVSTLTIQRTQQEDSAVYLCASSFSGRGENIQYFGAGTRLSVL.

The chain carries TRBV5-6 and TRBJ1-2, with unresolved D. Germline lookup yields CDR1 SGHDT and CDR2 YYEEEE. The CDR3 length is 15 residues. Trimming pared 1 base from V and 2 bases from J, leaving 12 bases between. The CDR3 here is CASSLRRGLNYGYTF. The CDR3 region has the DNA TGTGCCAGCAGCTTGAGAAGAGGGTTGAACTATGGCTACACCTTC.

This clone was observed at least ten times. J is TRBJ1-5 and V is TRBV2, with TRBD1 matching over 7 bases. Germline-derived CDR1 and CDR2 are SNHLY and FYNNEI. V was pared by 3 bases and J by 9 bases, with 11 bases of the junction left unmatched. CDR3 length equals 15 residues. The CDR3 coding sequence is TGTGCCAGCAGTGAGCGTGGGCAGGGGGGATTGCCCCAGCATTTT. This sequence encodes CASSERGQGGLPQHF. Drawing the rest from reference TRBV2 and TRBJ1-5, the complete variable domain is EPEVTQTPSHQVTQMGQEVILRCVPISNHLYFYWYRQILGQKVEFLVSFYNNEISEKSEIFDDQFSVERPDGSNFTLKIRSTKLEDSAMYFCASSERGQGGLPQHFGDGTRLSIL.

The V call is TRBV6-6, the J call TRBJ2-1; D gene uncertain. Looked up from germline, CDR1 is MNHNY and CDR2 is SVGAGI (reference sequence). The CDR3 spans 11 residues. Between the trimmed V and J ends, which lost 4 bases and 10 bases, there was a span of 8 bases. The CDR3 bases are TGTGCCAGCAGTTCCATACTAGAGCAGTTCTTC. It yields the protein CASSSILEQFF.

This rearrangement joins TRBV6-1 to TRBJ1-5; 7 bases fit TRBD1. CDR1 MNHNS and CDR2 SASEGT come from the germline V gene. After removal of 4 bases from V and 2 bases from J, the junction contained 2 bases not matched to a gene. The CDR3 covers 14 residues. The CDR3 here is CASSATGRNQPQHF. CDR3 nucleotides: TGTGCCAGCAGTGCGACAGGGCGCAATCAGCCCCAGCATTTT.

The chain combines TRBV15 with TRBJ1-2; weak D call: TRBD1 (6 bases). The CDR3 runs 12 residues. Trimming shortened V by 5 bases and J by 8 bases, and 12 bases separated the two germline ends. CDR1 LNHNV and CDR2 YYDKDF come from the germline V gene (reference sequence). CDR3 amino acids: CATSVQGYGYTF. DNA of the CDR3: TGTGCCACCAGCGTACAGGGTTACGGCTACACCTTC.

V is TRBV13 and J is TRBJ2-5, with D unresolved. The CDR3 covers 14 residues. Trimming shortened V by 3 bases and J by 0 bases, and 8 bases separated the two germline ends. Germline V gene lookup returns CDR1 PRHDT and CDR2 FYEKMQ (reference sequence). In nucleotides, the CDR3 is TGTGCCAGCAGCTTGAATAGGTACCAAGAGACCCAGTACTTC. It codes for CASSLNRYQETQYF.